This is a list of T cell receptor beta chains from one sample in a study of T cell responses to AZD1222 COVID-19 vaccine. Clones were read by immunoSEQ multiplex PCR, and TCRdb kept only the in-frame ones, dropping some. The data show about 140,000 clones, with 88% seen just once and 3% to 3.5% held by the top ten. Material: peripheral blood, obtained 28 days after the second AZD1222 dose. These receptor sequences come from an adult who received the AZD1222 COVID-19 vaccine. Both conserved end residues are part of each CDR3. The D gene is left open where the match is weak. Clone size is shown for a subset of rows, as once, few, many or a class of expanded clone.

>TRBV24-1|TRBD1|TRBJ2-1|-
CATSDQLQGNEQFF
TGTGCCACCAGTGATCAATTACAGGGGAATGAGCAGTTCTTC
>TRBV2|-|TRBJ2-1|once
CASRWQGPLEQFF
TGTGCCAGTCGGTGGCAGGGACCTCTGGAGCAGTTCTTC
>TRBV6-5|-|TRBJ1-1|-
CASSQGTEAFF
TGTGCCAGCAGCCAGGGAACTGAAGCTTTCTTT
>TRBV27|-|TRBJ2-3|-
CASRRGGTPTDTQYF
TGTGCCAGCCGCCGAGGGGGGACCCCCACAGATACGCAGTATTTT
>TRBV19|TRBD1|TRBJ1-6|-
CASSKGQVNSPLHF
TGTGCCAGTTCTAAGGGACAGGTGAATTCACCCCTCCACTTT
>TRBV12-3/TRBV12-4|-|TRBJ1-5|-
CASSSSSNQPQHF
TGTGCCAGCAGTTCCTCTAGCAATCAGCCCCAGCATTTT
>TRBV5-1|-|TRBJ2-1|-
CASSLGRGRGDNEQFF
TGCGCCAGCAGCTTGGGCAGGGGCAGGGGCGACAATGAGCAGTTCTTC
>TRBV10-3|-|TRBJ1-3|-
CAISDNTQGHSGNTIYF
TGTGCCATCAGTGACAATACACAGGGCCACTCTGGAAACACCATATATTTT
>TRBV7-2|-|TRBJ1-6|-
CASSSSGPPNSPLHF
TGTGCCAGCAGCTCATCGGGACCCCCAAATTCACCCCTCCACTTT
>TRBV2|-|TRBJ1-3|-
CASKSGSSGNTIYF
TGTGCCAGCAAATCCGGAAGCTCTGGAAACACCATATATTTT
>TRBV7-2|-|TRBJ1-1|-
CASTPGGWAFF
TGTGCCAGCACCCCCGGAGGGTGGGCTTTCTTT
>TRBV7-2|TRBD1|TRBJ1-5|-
CASRTGVQPQHF
TGTGCCAGCAGGACAGGGGTTCAGCCCCAGCATTTT
>TRBV4-1|TRBD1|TRBJ1-2|-
CASSQGYSQGARGYTF
TGCGCCAGCAGCCAAGGCTATTCTCAGGGGGCGAGGGGCTACACCTTC
>TRBV28|-|TRBJ2-7|-
CASSPRYEQYF
TGTGCCAGCAGCCCTAGGTACGAGCAGTACTTC
>TRBV2|-|TRBJ2-7|-
CASSEALTTNEQYF
TGTGCCAGCAGTGAGGCCCTCACAACCAACGAGCAGTACTTC
>TRBV27|-|TRBJ2-7|-
CASTLRGNPVAYEQYF
TGTGCCAGCACCCTAAGGGGGAACCCAGTCGCCTACGAGCAGTACTTC
>TRBV11-3|TRBD1|TRBJ1-2|-
CASSLRGQGALNYGYTF
TGTGCCAGCAGCTTAAGGGGACAGGGGGCTTTAAACTATGGCTACACCTTC
>TRBV11-2|-|TRBJ1-1|-
CASSWRQATEAFF
TGTGCCAGCAGCTGGAGACAGGCCACTGAAGCTTTCTTT
>TRBV12-5|-|TRBJ2-1|-
CASGFMNEQFF
TGTGCTAGTGGTTTCATGAATGAGCAGTTCTTC
>TRBV5-5|-|TRBJ1-5|-
CASAGRDYSNQPQHF
TGTGCCAGCGCTGGGAGGGATTATAGCAATCAGCCCCAGCATTTT
>TRBV15|TRBD1|TRBJ2-5|-
CATSRGQGMEETQYF
TGTGCCACCAGCAGAGGACAGGGGATGGAGGAGACCCAGTACTTC
>TRBV19|-|TRBJ1-2|-
CATKEDMNYGYTF
TGTGCCACCAAGGAGGATATGAACTATGGCTACACCTTC
>TRBV11-2|-|TRBJ2-5|-
CASSSAGGSGETQYF
TGTGCCAGCAGCAGTGCAGGAGGTTCGGGGGAGACCCAGTACTTC
>TRBV15|-|TRBJ1-2|-
CATSRGRSRPGYGYTF
TGTGCCACCAGCAGAGGTCGATCTCGTCCCGGGTATGGCTACACCTTC
>TRBV6-1|-|TRBJ2-1|-
CASSELGGEYEQFF
TGTGCCAGCAGTGAACTCGGCGGGGAGTATGAGCAGTTCTTC
>TRBV19|-|TRBJ2-1|-
CGVGPSYNEQFF
TGTGGTGTGGGCCCAAGCTACAATGAGCAGTTCTTC
>TRBV9|-|TRBJ2-7|-
CASSPLEYF
TGTGCCAGCAGCCCCCTGGAGTACTTC
>TRBV5-1|TRBD2|TRBJ2-7|-
CASSSSGRGYEQYF
TGCGCCAGCAGCTCTAGCGGGAGAGGGTACGAGCAGTACTTC
>TRBV3-1/TRBV3-2|TRBD1|TRBJ2-7|-
CASSPRSDREAEQYF
TGTGCCAGCAGCCCCCGCTCGGACAGGGAGGCCGAGCAGTACTTC
>TRBV3-1/TRBV3-2|-|TRBJ2-5|-
CASSQQGQETQYF
TGTGCCAGCAGCCAACAGGGCCAAGAGACCCAGTACTTC
>TRBV30|-|TRBJ1-2|-
CAWMWGLYGYTF
TGTGCCTGGATGTGGGGACTGTATGGCTACACCTTC
>TRBV6-6|-|TRBJ2-2|-
CASSLLGQNTGELFF
TGTGCCAGCAGTCTACTTGGACAGAACACCGGGGAGCTGTTTTTT
>TRBV10-3|TRBD1|TRBJ1-3|-
CAIRPGQISGNTIYF
TGTGCCATCAGACCGGGACAGATTTCTGGAAACACCATATATTTT
>TRBV5-8|-|TRBJ2-3|-
CASSLWDWTSGDTQYF
TGTGCCAGCAGCTTGTGGGACTGGACGTCCGGAGATACGCAGTATTTT
>TRBV28|-|TRBJ2-3|-
CASSLSGISTDTQYF
TGTGCCAGCAGTCTATCTGGGATAAGCACAGATACGCAGTATTTT
>TRBV10-3|TRBD2|TRBJ2-3|-
CAISALTSGSGTDTQYF
TGTGCCATCAGTGCCCTCACTAGCGGGAGTGGCACAGATACGCAGTATTTT
>TRBV6-5|-|TRBJ1-4|-
CASTPRSNEKLFF
TGTGCCAGCACCCCCAGAAGTAATGAAAAACTGTTTTTT
>TRBV4-3|TRBD1|TRBJ2-7|once
CASSQARTGIYEQYF
TGCGCCAGCAGCCAAGCCAGGACAGGGATCTACGAGCAGTACTTC
>TRBV9|-|TRBJ2-2|few
CASTSTGGNTGELFF
TGTGCCAGCACCTCTACCGGCGGGAACACCGGGGAGCTGTTTTTT
>TRBV4-2|TRBD1|TRBJ2-7|-
CASSQPGGSSYEQYF
TGTGCCAGCAGCCAACCAGGGGGATCATCCTACGAGCAGTACTTC
>TRBV5-6|-|TRBJ1-5|-
CASSLGQGYQPQHF
TGTGCCAGCAGCTTGGGCCAAGGGTACCAGCCCCAGCATTTT
>TRBV28|-|TRBJ1-3|-
CASSLYSGNTIYF
TGTGCCAGCAGTTTGTACTCTGGAAACACCATATATTTT
>TRBV18|-|TRBJ1-4|few
CASSLFSTVGANEKLFF
TGTGCCAGCTCACTCTTCTCGACTGTTGGGGCTAATGAAAAACTGTTTTTT
>TRBV7-2|TRBD1|TRBJ2-5|-
CASSFPTGGLETQYF
TGTGCCAGCAGCTTTCCGACAGGGGGCCTAGAGACCCAGTACTTC
>TRBV2|TRBD1|TRBJ1-4|-
CASSRQGGEEKLFF
TGTGCCAGCAGCCGACAGGGTGGGGAGGAAAAACTGTTTTTT
>TRBV29-1|-|TRBJ2-7|-
CSVAARQYF
TGCAGCGTTGCCGCTAGACAGTACTTC
>TRBV4-3|-|TRBJ1-4|-
CASSQANHRVYSNEKLFF
TGCGCCAGCAGCCAAGCGAACCACAGGGTATATAGTAATGAAAAACTGTTTTTT
>TRBV24-1|-|TRBJ2-1|-
CATSDHLTGLEQFF
TGTGCCACCAGTGATCACCTAACAGGGCTTGAGCAGTTCTTC